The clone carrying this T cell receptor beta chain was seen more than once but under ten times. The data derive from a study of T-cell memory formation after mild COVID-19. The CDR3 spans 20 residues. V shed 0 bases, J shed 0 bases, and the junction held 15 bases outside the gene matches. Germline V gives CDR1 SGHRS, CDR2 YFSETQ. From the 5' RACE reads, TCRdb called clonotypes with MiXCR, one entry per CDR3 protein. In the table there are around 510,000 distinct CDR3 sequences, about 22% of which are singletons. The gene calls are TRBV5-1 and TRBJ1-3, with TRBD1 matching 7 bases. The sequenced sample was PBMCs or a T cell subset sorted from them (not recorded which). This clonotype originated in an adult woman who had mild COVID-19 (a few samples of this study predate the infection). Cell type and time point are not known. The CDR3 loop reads CASSLGGFGDRPNSGNTIYF. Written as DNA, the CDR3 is TGCGCCAGCAGCTTGGGAGGTTTCGGGGACAGACCAAACTCTGGAAACACCATATATTTT.